The 24 T cell receptor beta chains listed next were all sequenced from one sample in a study of blood T cell repertoires in COVID-19. TCRdb's table, derived via immunoSEQ multiplex PCR, lists solely in-frame clones and lacks some. The repertoire holds a few hundred thousand clones, under 90% seen once, with around 7.8% in the top ten. Sequencing input: peripheral blood. The receptors shown here come from a human donor in a cohort sampled during active COVID-19.

This chain links TRBV14 with TRBJ2-3; D is possibly TRBD2 (6 bases). Germline-derived CDR1 and CDR2 are SGHDN and FVKESK. The germline V and J ends were trimmed by 3 bases and 3 bases, with 22 bases remaining between them. The CDR3 sequence is 18 residues long. CDR3 amino acids: CASSHPGVIAEPTDTQYF. CDR3 coding DNA: TGTGCCAGCAGCCACCCCGGGGTGATAGCGGAACCTACAGATACGCAGTATTTT.

This chain links TRBV6-1 with TRBJ1-4, with D possibly being TRBD1 (5 bases). Per the germline V gene, CDR1 is MNHNS and CDR2 is SASEGT. This CDR3 is built from 13 residues. V gave up 2 bases and J gave up 6 bases, with 7 bases separating them. The CDR3 nucleotides read TGTGCCAGCAGTGAACAGGGTTATGAAAAACTGTTTTTT. This encodes CASSEQGYEKLFF.

The count of this clone is one. DNA for the CDR3: TGTGCCAGCAGCCCAAGAACCGGACAGGGATCTCTGTTCAACTATGGCTACACCTTC. Its translation is CASSPRTGQGSLFNYGYTF. This chain uses TRBV11-2 with TRBJ1-2; TRBD1 matches at 8 bases. The germline V gene encodes CDR1 SGHAT and CDR2 FQNNGV. With V trimmed by 5 bases and J by 2 bases, 19 bases remained unmatched. CDR3 size: 19 residues.

This clone was seen only once. The V call is TRBV4-3, the J call TRBJ2-7; a weak D match, TRBD2 (6 bases). This CDR3 region has 16 residues. The germline V gene encodes CDR1 LGHNA and CDR2 YSLEER. V gave up 1 base and J gave up 5 bases, with 18 bases separating them. The CDR3 DNA reads as TGCGCCAGCAGCCAAGTCGGTAGGAGGGGCGCCGACGAGCAGTACTTC. It is translated as CASSQVGRRGADEQYF.

V usage is TRBV13 and J usage is TRBJ2-7; D not resolved. The CDR3 has 14 amino acids. The germline V gene encodes CDR1 PRHDT and CDR2 FYEKMQ (reference sequence). V was cut by 0 bases and J by 3 bases, with 9 bases left in between. CDR3 amino acids: CASSLGRLSYEQYF. The CDR3 coding sequence is TGTGCCAGCAGCTTAGGCCGTTTGAGCTACGAGCAGTACTTC. The full variable domain, its missing parts supplied by reference TRBV13 and TRBJ2-7, is AAGVIQSPRHLIKEKRETATLKCYPIPRHDTVYWYQQGPGQDPQFLISFYEKMQSDKGSIPDRFSAQQFSDYHSELNMSSLELGDSALYFCASSLGRLSYEQYFGPGTRLTVT.

The chain links TRBV2 to TRBJ1-4; 9 nucleotides align to TRBD1. The CDR3 sequence is 14 residues long. The V gene's germline CDR1 is SNHLY and CDR2 FYNNEI. Trimming removed 8 bases from V and 11 bases from J; junction bases left unmatched: 12. In DNA form, the CDR3 reads TGTGCCAGCGGGGGACAGGGTATCACGACGAAACTGTTTTTT. It yields the protein CASGGQGITTKLFF. Together with reference TRBV2 and TRBJ1-4, the CDR3 gives the full variable domain: EPEVTQTPSHQVTQMGQEVILRCVPISNHLYFYWYRQILGQKVEFLVSFYNNEISEKSEIFDDQFSVERPDGSNFTLKIRSTKLEDSAMYFCASGGQGITTKLFFGSGTQLSVL.

This sequence joins TRBV6-1 and TRBJ1-5; D gene uncertain. This CDR3 has 12 amino acids. Between the trimmed V and J ends, which lost 2 bases and 11 bases, there was a span of 10 bases. Germline V gives CDR1 MNHNS, CDR2 SASEGT. This chain's CDR3 is CASSEFFGAQHF. CDR3 nucleotide sequence: TGTGCCAGCAGTGAATTTTTTGGAGCCCAGCATTTT.

The chain couples TRBV29-1 to TRBJ2-4, with D perhaps TRBD1 (5 bases). Germline assignment: CDR1 SQVTM and CDR2 ANQGSEA. Trimming shortened V by 1 base and J by 0 bases, and 10 bases separated the two germline ends. The CDR3 length is 15 residues. CDR3 nucleotide sequence: TGCAGCGTTGAAGTACAGGCACTAGCCAAAAACATTCAGTACTTC. It translates to CSVEVQALAKNIQYF.

This rearrangement joins TRBV28 to TRBJ1-3, with 11 bases that match TRBD1. V shed 6 bases and J 3 bases; nucleotides not matched to a gene: 10. Looked up from germline, CDR1 is MDHEN and CDR2 is SYDVKM. The CDR3 covers 17 residues. The CDR3 sequence is CASSLPGQGEFGNTIYF. CDR3 bases: TGTGCCAGCAGCCTTCCGGGACAGGGGGAATTTGGAAACACCATATATTTT.

V and J are TRBV12-3 or TRBV12-4 and TRBJ2-3, with TRBD1 as a possible D gene (5 bases). V shed 5 bases and J shed 5 bases, with 11 bases lying between them. This CDR3 has 13 amino acids. The CDR3 bases are TGTGCCAGCAGTGGGGCATCGGGAGATACGCAGTATTTT. Protein sequence: CASSGASGDTQYF.

This rearrangement joins TRBV3-1 (or the pseudogene TRBV3-2) to TRBJ2-3; TRBD2 aligns across 8 bases. J gave up 2 bases and V 5 bases, and 12 bases lay outside the gene matches. Per germline, CDR1 LGHDT and CDR2 YNNKEL (reference sequence). This CDR3 comprises 17 residues. CDR3 sequence (DNA): TGTGCCAGCAGCTATGCCTCCCCGGGAGGGTTCACAGATACGCAGTATTTT. Protein product: CASSYASPGGFTDTQYF.

The chain carries TRBV4-3 and TRBJ2-1, with 16 positions matching TRBD2. This CDR3 has 15 amino acids. Per germline, CDR1 LGHNA and CDR2 YSLEER. The V gene end was trimmed by 3 bases and the J gene end by 14 bases; junction bases not matched to a gene: 7. The CDR3 bases are TGCGCCAGCAGCCACCGGGGACTAGCGGGGGGGCCCGAGTTCTTC. Translation: CASSHRGLAGGPEFF.

The chain recombines TRBV24-1 with TRBJ2-1, with TRBD2 matching 7 bases. Germline trimming cut 5 bases from V and 8 bases from J; bases unmatched to any gene: 5. The length of the CDR3 is 13 residues. The germline gives CDR1 KGHDR, CDR2 SFDVKD. The CDR3 sequence: CATSGGRGHEQFF. CDR3 bases: TGTGCCACCAGTGGGGGGAGGGGCCATGAGCAGTTCTTC.

This clone was counted once. This sequence joins TRBV19 and TRBJ1-4; no reliable D call. V was shortened by 3 bases and J by 0 bases, with 8 bases between the two germline ends. CDR1 is LNHDA, CDR2 SQIVND, per germline (reference sequence). The length of the CDR3 is 15 residues. The CDR3 spells CASSIKRTTNEKLFF. In DNA form, the CDR3 reads TGTGCCAGTAGTATTAAGAGGACAACTAATGAAAAACTGTTTTTT.

This chain uses TRBV2 with TRBJ2-1; the match to TRBD2 covers 11 bases. There are 16 residues in the CDR3. Germline V gene sequence: CDR1 SNHLY, CDR2 FYNNEI. The J segment lost 0 bases and the V segment lost 4 bases, leaving 2 bases of the junction unmatched. CDR3 sequence reads: CASSGLAGSSYNEQFF. The CDR3 bases are TGTGCCAGCAGTGGACTAGCGGGGAGCTCCTACAATGAGCAGTTCTTC. Based on the CDR3 plus reference TRBV2 and TRBJ2-1, the full variable domain is EPEVTQTPSHQVTQMGQEVILRCVPISNHLYFYWYRQILGQKVEFLVSFYNNEISEKSEIFDDQFSVERPDGSNFTLKIRSTKLEDSAMYFCASSGLAGSSYNEQFFGPGTRLTVL.

The chain combines TRBV18 with TRBJ1-2; TRBD1 aligns across 7 bases. Looked up from germline, CDR1 is KGHSH and CDR2 is LQKENI. CDR3 length: 14 amino acids. V lost 3 bases and J lost 4; bases outside the gene matches: 5. The CDR3 DNA is TGTGCCAGCTCACCGACAGACAGGGTCTATGGCTACACCTTC. Its protein is CASSPTDRVYGYTF.

The chain couples TRBV7-8 to TRBJ2-4, with D possibly being TRBD1 (5 bases). The CDR3 loop spans 17 amino acids. Germline lookup yields CDR1 SGHVS and CDR2 FQNEAQ. V dropped 1 base and J dropped 0 bases, with 13 bases sitting between them. CDR3 loop: CASSLDGQDIAKNIQYF. The DNA for the CDR3 is TGTGCCAGCAGCTTAGATGGGCAGGACATAGCCAAAAACATTCAGTACTTC.

This sequence joins TRBV28 and TRBJ1-2; D is uncertain. Germline CDR1 MDHEN, CDR2 SYDVKM. The CDR3 extends over 13 amino acids. Trimming pared 4 bases from V and 4 bases from J, leaving 10 bases between. CDR3: CASSSPFLYGYTF. As DNA, the CDR3 is TGTGCCAGCAGTTCCCCCTTCCTCTATGGCTACACCTTC.

The chain joins TRBV5-1 to TRBJ1-5; TRBD1 matches at 8 bases. This CDR3 is built from 15 residues. V dropped 4 bases and J dropped 2; count of bases not matched to a gene: 5. CDR1 SGHRS and CDR2 YFSETQ come from the germline V gene. CDR3 sequence reads: CASSPGGTRNQPQHF. In nucleotides, the CDR3 is TGCGCCAGCAGCCCAGGGGGCACCCGCAATCAGCCCCAGCATTTT.

The genes are TRBV29-1 and TRBJ1-2, with a possible D match to TRBD1 (5 bases). This CDR3 is built from 15 residues. Germline CDR1 and CDR2: SQVTM and ANQGSEA. Trimming left V 5 bases short and J 4 bases short, with 20 bases between. DNA for the CDR3: TGCAGCGTTCCCCAAGCAGGGCGCACTATCTATGGCTACACCTTC. Its translation is CSVPQAGRTIYGYTF.

V and J are TRBV18 and TRBJ1-1; D possibly corresponds to TRBD1 (6 bases). Germline V gives CDR1 KGHSH, CDR2 LQKENI. The V end lost 1 base, the J end lost 9 bases, and 12 bases lay between the germline ends. There are 13 residues in the CDR3. The CDR3 spells CASSPLPDRQAFF. In nucleotides, the CDR3 is TGTGCCAGCTCACCACTCCCGGACAGACAAGCTTTCTTT.

This clone has just a few counts. The chain employs TRBV5-4 and TRBJ1-2, with D perhaps matching TRBD1 (6 bases). The CDR3 extends over 16 amino acids. Germline CDR1 is SGHNT and CDR2 is YYREEE (reference sequence). V was pared by 4 bases and J by 4 bases, with 20 bases between. CDR3 residues: CASSVGQGISGYGYTF. The CDR3 region has the DNA TGTGCCAGCAGCGTAGGCCAGGGGATTTCGGGCTATGGCTACACCTTC.

V and J are TRBV5-5 and TRBJ1-1, with TRBD1 matching 10 bases. Trimming removed 2 bases from V and 10 bases from J; junction bases left unmatched: 8. This CDR3 region has 14 residues. In germline, CDR1 is SGHKS, CDR2 YYEKEE (reference sequence). The DNA for the CDR3 is TGTGCCAGCAGCTTAACCGGACAGGGGGGTTCAGCTTTCTTT. This codes for CASSLTGQGGSAFF.

The chain uses TRBV19 and TRBJ1-5, with D perhaps matching TRBD1 (6 bases). The CDR3 contains 14 residues. The germline V gene has CDR1 LNHDA and CDR2 SQIVND (reference sequence). V lost 7 bases, J lost 3 bases, and 13 bases lay in between. The CDR3 DNA is TGTGCCAGTAAGCTGGACAGTTCCAATCAGCCCCAGCATTTT. Protein sequence: CASKLDSSNQPQHF.